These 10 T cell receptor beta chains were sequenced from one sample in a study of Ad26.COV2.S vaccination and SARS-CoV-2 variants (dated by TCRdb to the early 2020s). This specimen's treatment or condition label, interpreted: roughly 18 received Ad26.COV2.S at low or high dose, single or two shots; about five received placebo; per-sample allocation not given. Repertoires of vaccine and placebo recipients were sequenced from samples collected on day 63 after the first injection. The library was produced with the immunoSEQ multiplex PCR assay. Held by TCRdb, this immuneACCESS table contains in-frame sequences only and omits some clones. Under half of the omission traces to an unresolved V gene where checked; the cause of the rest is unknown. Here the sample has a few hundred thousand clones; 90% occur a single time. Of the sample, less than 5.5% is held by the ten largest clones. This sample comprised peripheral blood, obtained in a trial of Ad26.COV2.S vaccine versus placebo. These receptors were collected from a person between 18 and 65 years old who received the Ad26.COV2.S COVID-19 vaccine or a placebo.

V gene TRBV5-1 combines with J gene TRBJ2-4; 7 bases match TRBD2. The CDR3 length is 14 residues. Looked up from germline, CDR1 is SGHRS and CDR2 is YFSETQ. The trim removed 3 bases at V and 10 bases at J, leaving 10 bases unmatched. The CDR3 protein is CASSSGGDYRIQYF. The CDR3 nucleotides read TGCGCCAGCAGCTCCGGAGGGGACTATCGGATTCAGTACTTC.

CDR3 region: CASSQIPAVNNSPLHF. CDR3 nucleotide sequence: TGTGCCAGCAGCCAAATCCCCGCCGTTAATAATTCACCCCTCCACTTT. This chain joins TRBV14 and TRBJ1-6; D remains unclear. CDR3 size: 16 residues. V lost 2 bases and J lost 5, with 13 bases in between. Germline V gene data show CDR1 as SGHDN and CDR2 as FVKESK.

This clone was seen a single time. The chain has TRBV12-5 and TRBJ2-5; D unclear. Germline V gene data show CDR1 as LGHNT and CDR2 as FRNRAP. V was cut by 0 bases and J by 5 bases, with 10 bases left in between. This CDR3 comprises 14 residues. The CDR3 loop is CASGLVRWVETQYF. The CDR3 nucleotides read TGTGCTAGTGGTTTGGTACGATGGGTGGAGACCCAGTACTTC. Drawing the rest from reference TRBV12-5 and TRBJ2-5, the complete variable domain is DARVTQTPRHKVTEMGQEVTMRCQPILGHNTVFWYRQTMMQGLELLAYFRNRAPLDDSGMPKDRFSAEMPDATLATLKIQPSEPRDSAVYFCASGLVRWVETQYFGPGTRLLVL.

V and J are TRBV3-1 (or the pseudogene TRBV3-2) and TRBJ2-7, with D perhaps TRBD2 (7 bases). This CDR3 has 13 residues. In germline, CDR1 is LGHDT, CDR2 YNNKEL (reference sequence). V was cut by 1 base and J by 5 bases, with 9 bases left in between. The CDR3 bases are TGTGCCAGCAGCCAAGTCGGGGGGCACGAGCAGTACTTC. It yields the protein CASSQVGGHEQYF.

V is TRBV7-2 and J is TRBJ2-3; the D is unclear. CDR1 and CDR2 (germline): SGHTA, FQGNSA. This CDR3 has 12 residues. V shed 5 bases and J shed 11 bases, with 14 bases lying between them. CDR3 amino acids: CASSPTSPMQYF. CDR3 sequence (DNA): TGTGCCAGCAGCCCAACTTCCCCCATGCAGTATTTT.

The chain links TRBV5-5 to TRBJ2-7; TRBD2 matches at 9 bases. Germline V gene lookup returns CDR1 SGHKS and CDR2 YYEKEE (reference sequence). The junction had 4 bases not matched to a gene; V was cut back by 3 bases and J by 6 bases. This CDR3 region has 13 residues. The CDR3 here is CASSWGLAFEQYF. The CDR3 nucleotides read TGTGCCAGCAGCTGGGGACTAGCTTTCGAGCAGTACTTC.

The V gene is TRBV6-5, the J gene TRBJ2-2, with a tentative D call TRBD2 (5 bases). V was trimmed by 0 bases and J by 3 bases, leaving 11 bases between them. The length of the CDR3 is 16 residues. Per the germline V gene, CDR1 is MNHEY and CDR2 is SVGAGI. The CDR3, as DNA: TGTGCCAGCAGTTACTCGAGGGTGAGGGACACCGGGGAGCTGTTTTTT. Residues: CASSYSRVRDTGELFF.

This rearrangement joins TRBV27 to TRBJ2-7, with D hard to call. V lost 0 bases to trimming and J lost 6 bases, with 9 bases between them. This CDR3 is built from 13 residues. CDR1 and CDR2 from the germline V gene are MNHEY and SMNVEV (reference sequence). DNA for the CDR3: TGTGCCAGCAGTTTATCAAAAGCGTTCGAGCAGTACTTC. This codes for CASSLSKAFEQYF.

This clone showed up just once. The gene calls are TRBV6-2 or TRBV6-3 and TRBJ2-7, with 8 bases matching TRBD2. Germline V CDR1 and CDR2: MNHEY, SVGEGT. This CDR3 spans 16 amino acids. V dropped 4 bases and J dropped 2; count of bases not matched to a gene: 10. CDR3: CASSWDPAGDPYEQYF. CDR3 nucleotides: TGTGCCAGCAGTTGGGACCCAGCGGGGGATCCCTACGAGCAGTACTTC.

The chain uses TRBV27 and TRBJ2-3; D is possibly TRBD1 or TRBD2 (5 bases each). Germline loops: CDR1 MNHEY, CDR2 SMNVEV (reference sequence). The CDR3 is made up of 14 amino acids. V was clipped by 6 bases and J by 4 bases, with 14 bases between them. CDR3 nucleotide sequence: TGTGCCAGCAGCCCGGGGCTTAGCCCAGATACGCAGTATTTT. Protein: CASSPGLSPDTQYF.